The sequence of this T cell receptor beta chain was determined in a study of OX40 agonist ivuxolimab in advanced cancers. The wider study: Intravenous ivuxolimab at 0.01 to 10 mg/kg was given to patients every 2 weeks. Study-wide results and caveats: More expanded clones were seen, on average, in CD8+ T cells than in CD4+.

Generated by immunoSEQ multiplex PCR, the TCRdb table keeps only in-frame clones and is missing some. The sample lists 85,000 to 100,000 clones; 93% were seen once. Germline assignment: CDR1 MDHEN and CDR2 SYDVKM. Trimming removed 5 bases at V and 3 bases at J, with 10 bases between. The CDR3 has 13 residues. To note about this clone: The antigen is undetermined.

The origin of this receptor is an adult with an advanced solid tumor such as melanoma, head and neck, liver or kidney cancer. The chain joins TRBV28 to TRBJ1-2, with D possibly matching TRBD1 (5 bases). The material sequenced was CD4+ or CD8+ T cells sorted from blood, taken in a trial of the OX40 agonist ivuxolimab. CDR3 amino acids: CASSGGRYYGYTF. The CDR3 nucleotides read TGTGCCAGCAGTGGGGGACGGTACTATGGCTACACCTTC.